What follows are 16 T cell receptor beta chains derived from one specimen sequenced in a study of Graves' ophthalmopathy and Graves' hyperthyroidism. TCR beta CDR3 amplification used RNA transcripts. Second-round multiplex PCR came after a first-round RT-PCR that employed HTBI primers. TCRdb recomputed calls from the multiplex PCR reads with MiXCR, one row per CDR3 protein. This sample carries 740,000 or so distinct CDR3 sequences, around 40% of them seen once, and the ten largest clones take approximately 43%. The sequencing sample was made of peripheral blood. These receptors all stem from an adult man with Graves' ophthalmopathy.

This clonotype showed up many times. The chain links TRBV25-1 to TRBJ2-2; D is uncertain. The CDR3 extends over 14 amino acids. Trimming took 5 bases from V and 6 from J, leaving 13 bases between them. Germline lookup yields CDR1 MGHDK and CDR2 SYGVNS. In DNA, the CDR3 is TGTGCCAGCAGTACCCTCGCCACGGCCGGGGAGCTGTTTTTT. This sequence encodes CASSTLATAGELFF.

The chain has TRBV13 and TRBJ1-5, with 9 nucleotides matching TRBD1. This CDR3 contains 14 residues. CDR1 is PRHDT, CDR2 FYEKMQ, per germline (reference sequence). V lost 9 bases and J lost 6; bases outside the gene matches: 9. Here the CDR3 reads CASSTGGGGQPQHF. The CDR3 DNA reads TGTGCCAGTTCCACAGGGGGCGGAGGTCAGCCCCAGCATTTT.

The V call is TRBV10-2, the J call TRBJ1-2, with D maybe TRBD1 (5 bases). CDR1 WSHSY and CDR2 SAAADI come from the germline V gene. V was trimmed by 0 bases and J by 3 bases, leaving 8 bases between them. The CDR3 spans 14 residues. The CDR3 reads CASSESGAYYGYTF. CDR3 DNA: TGCGCCAGCAGTGAGTCAGGGGCCTACTATGGCTACACCTTC.

This clonotype was counted between two and nine times. This sequence joins TRBV7-2 and TRBJ2-7; D may be TRBD2 (5 bases). Germline V gives CDR1 SGHTA, CDR2 FQGNSA. The CDR3 extends over 15 amino acids. Trimming removed 6 bases from V and 7 bases from J, with 22 bases in between. The DNA for the CDR3 is TGTGCCAGCAGTTTTCCAGCCGGCTCCACGGGGGAGCAGTACTTC. It translates to CASSFPAGSTGEQYF.

This sequence joins TRBV7-2 and TRBJ2-5, with TRBD2 matching 8 bases. The CDR3 spans 16 residues. Germline lookup yields CDR1 SGHTA and CDR2 FQGNSA. V was pared by 1 base and J by 4 bases, with 8 bases of the junction left unmatched. In nucleotides, the CDR3 is TGTGCCAGCAGCTTAGGGTCAGCGGGAGCCTCAGAGACCCAGTACTTC. Protein sequence: CASSLGSAGASETQYF.

This chain joins TRBV19 and TRBJ1-5; D possibly corresponds to TRBD1 (5 bases). The CDR3 length is 15 residues. Between the trimmed V and J ends, which lost 6 bases and 4 bases, there was a span of 16 bases. Germline CDR1 is LNHDA and CDR2 is SQIVND (reference sequence). CDR3 nucleotide sequence: TGTGCCAGTAGACCTCAAGGGACCGGTAATCAGCCCCAGCATTTT. This sequence encodes CASRPQGTGNQPQHF.

The genes are TRBV29-1 and TRBJ1-3; tentative D call: TRBD1 (6 bases). There are 17 residues in the CDR3. Germline loops: CDR1 SQVTM, CDR2 ANQGSEA. Deletions cut 2 bases from V and 8 bases from J, with 25 bases between. CDR3 bases: TGCAGCGTTGAACCTCAGGGGATAGGGGACTATGGCTACACCATATATTTT. Its protein product is CSVEPQGIGDYGYTIYF.

The chain has TRBV5-4 and TRBJ2-6, with D maybe TRBD2 (7 bases). V was shortened by 4 bases and J by 0 bases, with 20 bases between the two germline ends. The germline V gene encodes CDR1 SGHNT and CDR2 YYREEE (reference sequence). This CDR3 spans 19 amino acids. The CDR3 reads CASSRRRGGLSSGANVLTF. The CDR3, as DNA: TGTGCCAGCAGCCGGCGTAGGGGGGGTCTGAGCTCTGGGGCCAACGTCCTGACTTTC.

The sample holds a few counts of this clonotype. V gene TRBV10-2 combines with J gene TRBJ2-7; 10 bases are a match to TRBD1. This CDR3 contains 13 residues. In germline, CDR1 is WSHSY, CDR2 SAAADI. The V gene end was trimmed by 7 bases and the J gene end by 4 bases; junction bases not matched to a gene: 4. As DNA, the CDR3 is TGCGCCAGCAAGGTGGGACAGGGGTACGAGCAGTACTTC. Protein product: CASKVGQGYEQYF.

This chain links TRBV7-3 with TRBJ2-2; 8 nucleotides match TRBD2. Germline V gene sequence: CDR1 SGHTA, CDR2 FQGTGA. V was clipped by 4 bases and J by 5 bases; unmatched bases: 15. The CDR3 is 18 amino acids. CDR3 in DNA: TGTGCCAGCAGCTCAGAGATAGCGGGGTTAGGGAAAACCGGGGAGCTGTTTTTT. Its protein product is CASSSEIAGLGKTGELFF.

This sequence joins TRBV11-2 and TRBJ2-2; D unclear. Trimming stripped 3 bases from V and 8 bases from J, with 10 bases between. Looked up from germline, CDR1 is SGHAT and CDR2 is FQNNGV. The CDR3 is made up of 13 amino acids. The CDR3 DNA is TGTGCCAGCAGCTTCACCAAGGGAGGGGAGCTGTTTTTT. Translating gives CASSFTKGGELFF.

The chain has TRBV6-4 and TRBJ1-2; D uncertain. Per the germline V gene, CDR1 is MRHNA and CDR2 is SNTAGT. Between the trimmed V and J ends, which lost 6 bases and 0 bases, there was a span of 17 bases. The CDR3 length is 16 residues. CDR3 sequence reads: CASRPRAEGSNYGYTF. CDR3 in DNA: TGTGCCAGCAGGCCCCGGGCGGAAGGTTCTAACTATGGCTACACCTTC.

Remarks on this clonotype: An end of the junction differs from the germline gene, which may be a read error. This rearrangement joins TRBV29-1 to TRBJ1-1; D is undetermined. The V gene's germline CDR1 is SQVTM and CDR2 ANQGSEA. This CDR3 has 14 amino acids. The CDR3 reads CGVEVACLEREAFF. CDR3 coding DNA: TGCGGCGTTGAAGTAGCATGTCTAGAGAGGGAAGCTTTCTTT.

The rearrangement uses TRBV28 and TRBJ2-7; D is unclear. CDR3 length: 12 amino acids. V lost 3 bases to trimming and J lost 5 bases, with 8 bases between them. The germline gives CDR1 MDHEN, CDR2 SYDVKM. For the CDR3, the DNA is TGTGCCAGCAGTTTCGGCCGCGACGAGCAGTACTTC. Encoded protein: CASSFGRDEQYF. The complete variable domain, with remaining parts taken from reference TRBV28 and TRBJ2-7, reads DVKVTQSSRYLVKRTGEKVFLECVQDMDHENMFWYRQDPGLGLRLIYFSYDVKMKEKGDIPEGYSVSREKKERFSLILESASTNQTSMYLCASSFGRDEQYFGPGTRLTVT.

Notes on this clonotype: One end of the junction is discordant with germline, which a read error may explain. The rearrangement joins TRBV2 to TRBJ2-7; tentatively, D is TRBD2 (7 bases). Germline loops: CDR1 SNHLY, CDR2 FYNNEI. CDR3 length equals 13 residues. The CDR3 DNA follows: TGTGCCAGCAGTGAAGACAGGGACTACGGGCAGTACTTC. Translation gives CASSEDRDYGQYF.

This clonotype was observed at least ten times. This sequence joins TRBV29-1 and TRBJ2-7; D tentatively fits TRBD1 or TRBD2 (5 bases each). The CDR3 is made up of 13 amino acids. V was clipped by 8 bases and J by 4 bases, with 18 bases between them. Looked up from germline, CDR1 is SQVTM and CDR2 is ANQGSEA. The CDR3 here is CSISGTDFYEQYF. CDR3 nucleotide sequence: TGCAGCATCTCCGGGACGGACTTTTACGAGCAGTACTTC.